This T cell receptor (beta chain) comes out of a study of control samples from healthy donors and cancer patients. Here immunoSEQ multiplex PCR was the method, and the copy in TCRdb shows in-frame clones only, minus some. The data show 88,000 or so clones, 94% seen once. Germline loops: CDR1 SNHLY, CDR2 FYNNEI. The CDR3 has 14 amino acids. Trimming cost V 5 bases and J 2 bases, with 11 bases left between them. The sequence was obtained from a woman aged 18 to 35 in good health. V gene TRBV2 combines with J gene TRBJ2-3; TRBD2 is a possible D gene (5 bases). Sequences were obtained from blood. The CDR3 spells CASSLKRDTDTQYF. The DNA of the CDR3 is TGTGCCAGCAGTCTTAAACGGGACACAGATACGCAGTATTTT.